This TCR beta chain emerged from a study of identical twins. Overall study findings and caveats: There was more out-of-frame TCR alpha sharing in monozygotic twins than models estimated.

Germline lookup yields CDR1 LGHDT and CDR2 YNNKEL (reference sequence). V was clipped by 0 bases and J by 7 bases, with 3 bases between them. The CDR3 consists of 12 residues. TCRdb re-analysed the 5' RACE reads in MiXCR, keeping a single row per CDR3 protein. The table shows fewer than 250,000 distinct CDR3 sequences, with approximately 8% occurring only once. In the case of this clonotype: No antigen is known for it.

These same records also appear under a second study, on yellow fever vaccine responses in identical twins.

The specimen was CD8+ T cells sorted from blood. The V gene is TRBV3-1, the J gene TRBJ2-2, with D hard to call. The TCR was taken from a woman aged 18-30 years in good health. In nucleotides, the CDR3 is TGTGCCAGCAGCCAAGAAAACGGGGAGCTGTTTTTT. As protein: CASSQENGELFF.